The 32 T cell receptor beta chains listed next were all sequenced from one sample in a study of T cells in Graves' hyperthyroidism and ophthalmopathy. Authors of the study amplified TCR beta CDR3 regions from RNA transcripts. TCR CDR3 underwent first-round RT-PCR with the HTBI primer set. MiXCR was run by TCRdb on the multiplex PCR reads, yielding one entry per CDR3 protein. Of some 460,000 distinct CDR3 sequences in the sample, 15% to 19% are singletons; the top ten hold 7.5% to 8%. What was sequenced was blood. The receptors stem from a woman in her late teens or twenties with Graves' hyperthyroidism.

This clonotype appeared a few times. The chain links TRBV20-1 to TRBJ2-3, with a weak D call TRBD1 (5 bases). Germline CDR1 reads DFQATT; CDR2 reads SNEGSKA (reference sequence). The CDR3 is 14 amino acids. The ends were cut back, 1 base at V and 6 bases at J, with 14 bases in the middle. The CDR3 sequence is CSARVSQAGDTQYF. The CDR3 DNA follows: TGCAGTGCTAGAGTAAGCCAGGCAGGGGATACGCAGTATTTT.

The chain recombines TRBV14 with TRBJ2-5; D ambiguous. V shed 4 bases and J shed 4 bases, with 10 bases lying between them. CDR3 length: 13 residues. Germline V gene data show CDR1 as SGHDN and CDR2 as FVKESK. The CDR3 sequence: CASSPTQGETQYF. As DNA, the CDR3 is TGTGCCAGCAGCCCGACCCAAGGAGAGACCCAGTACTTC.

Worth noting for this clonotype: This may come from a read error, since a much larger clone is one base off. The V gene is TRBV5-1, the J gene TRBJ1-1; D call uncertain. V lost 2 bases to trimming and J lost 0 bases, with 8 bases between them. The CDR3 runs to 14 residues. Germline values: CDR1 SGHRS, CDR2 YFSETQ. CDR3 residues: CASSFDQVNTEAFF. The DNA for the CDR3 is TGCGCCAGCAGCTTCGATCAGGTGAACACTGAAGCTTTCTTT.

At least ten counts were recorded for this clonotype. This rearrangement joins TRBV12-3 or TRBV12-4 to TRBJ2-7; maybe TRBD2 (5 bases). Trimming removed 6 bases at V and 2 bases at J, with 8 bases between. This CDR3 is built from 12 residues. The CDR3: CASRLGTYEQYF. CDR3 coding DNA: TGTGCCAGCAGACTAGGGACCTACGAGCAGTACTTC.

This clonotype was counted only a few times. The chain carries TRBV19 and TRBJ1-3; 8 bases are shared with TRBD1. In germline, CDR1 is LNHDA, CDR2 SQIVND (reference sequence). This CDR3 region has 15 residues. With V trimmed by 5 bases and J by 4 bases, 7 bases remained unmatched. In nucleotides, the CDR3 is TGTGCCAGTAGTGTCAGGGGGCAATCCGGAAACACCATATATTTT. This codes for CASSVRGQSGNTIYF. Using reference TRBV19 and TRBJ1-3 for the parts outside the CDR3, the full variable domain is DGGITQSPKYLFRKEGQNVTLSCEQNLNHDAMYWYRQDPGQGLRLIYYSQIVNDFQKGDIAEGYSVSREKKESFPLTVTSAQKNPTAFYLCASSVRGQSGNTIYFGEGSWLTVV.

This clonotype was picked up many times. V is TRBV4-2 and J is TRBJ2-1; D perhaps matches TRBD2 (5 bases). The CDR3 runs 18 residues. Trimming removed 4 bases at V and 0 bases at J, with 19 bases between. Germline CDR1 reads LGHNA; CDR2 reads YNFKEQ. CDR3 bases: TGTGCCAGCAGCCCACAAGGAGAGGGAGCCAACTCCTACAATGAGCAGTTCTTC. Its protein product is CASSPQGEGANSYNEQFF.

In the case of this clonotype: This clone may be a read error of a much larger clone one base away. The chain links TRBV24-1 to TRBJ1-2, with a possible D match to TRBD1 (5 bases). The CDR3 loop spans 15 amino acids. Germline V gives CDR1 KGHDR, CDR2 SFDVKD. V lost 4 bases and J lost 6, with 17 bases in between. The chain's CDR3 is CATSEFGTERNGYTF. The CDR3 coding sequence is TGTGCCACCAGTGAATTTGGGACGGAACGAAATGGCTACACCTTC.

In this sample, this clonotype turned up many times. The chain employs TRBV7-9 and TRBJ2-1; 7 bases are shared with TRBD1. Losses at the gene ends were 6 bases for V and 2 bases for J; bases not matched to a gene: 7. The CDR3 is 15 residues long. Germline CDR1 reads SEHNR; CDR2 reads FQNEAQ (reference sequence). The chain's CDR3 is CASSRRGRPYNEQFF. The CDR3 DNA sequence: TGTGCCAGCAGTCGTAGGGGGCGGCCCTACAATGAGCAGTTCTTC.

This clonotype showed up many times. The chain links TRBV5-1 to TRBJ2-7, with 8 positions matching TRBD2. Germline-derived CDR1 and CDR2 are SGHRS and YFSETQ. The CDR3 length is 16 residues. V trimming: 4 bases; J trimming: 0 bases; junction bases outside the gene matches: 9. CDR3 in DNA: TGCGCCAGCAGCCCCTTAGCGGGGAAGAGCTCCTACGAGCAGTACTTC. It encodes CASSPLAGKSSYEQYF.

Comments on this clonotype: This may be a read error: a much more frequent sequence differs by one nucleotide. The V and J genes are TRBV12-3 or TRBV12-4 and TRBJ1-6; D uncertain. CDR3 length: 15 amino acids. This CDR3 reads CASSLGRVGNSPPHF. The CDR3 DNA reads TGTGCCAGCAGTTTGGGAAGGGTCGGGAATTCACCCCCCCACTTT.

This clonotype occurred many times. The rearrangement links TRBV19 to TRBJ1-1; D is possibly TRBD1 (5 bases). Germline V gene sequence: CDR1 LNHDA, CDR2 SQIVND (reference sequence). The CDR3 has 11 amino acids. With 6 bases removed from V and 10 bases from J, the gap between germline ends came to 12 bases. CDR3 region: CASSQGGGAFF. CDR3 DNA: TGTGCCAGTAGCCAGGGTGGTGGAGCTTTCTTT.

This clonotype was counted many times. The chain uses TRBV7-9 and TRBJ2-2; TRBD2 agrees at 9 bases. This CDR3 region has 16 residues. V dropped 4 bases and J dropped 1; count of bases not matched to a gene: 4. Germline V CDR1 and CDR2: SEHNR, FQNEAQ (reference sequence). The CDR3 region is CASSSLAGENTGELFF. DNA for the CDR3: TGTGCCAGCAGCTCTTTAGCGGGGGAGAACACCGGGGAGCTGTTTTTT.

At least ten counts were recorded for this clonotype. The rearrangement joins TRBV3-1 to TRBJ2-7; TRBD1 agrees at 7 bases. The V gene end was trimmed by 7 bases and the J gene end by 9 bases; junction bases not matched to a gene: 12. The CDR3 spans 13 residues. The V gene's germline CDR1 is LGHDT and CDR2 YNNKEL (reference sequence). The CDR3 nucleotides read TGTGCCAGCACGGGTGGGACAGCCCGGGGGCAGTACTTC. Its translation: CASTGGTARGQYF.

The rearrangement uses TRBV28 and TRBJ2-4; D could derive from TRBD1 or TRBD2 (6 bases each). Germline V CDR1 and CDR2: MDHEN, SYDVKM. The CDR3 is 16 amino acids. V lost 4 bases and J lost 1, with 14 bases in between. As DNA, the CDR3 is TGTGCCAGCAGTTCCGGGGGCGTGGGGGCCAAAAACATTCAGTACTTC. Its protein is CASSSGGVGAKNIQYF.

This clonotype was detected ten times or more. The CDR3 loop is CASSLVGGQPSYEQYF. CDR3 coding DNA: TGTGCCAGCAGCTTAGTAGGGGGACAGCCTAGCTACGAGCAGTACTTC. The chain is built from TRBV7-8 and TRBJ2-7; 7 bases are shared with TRBD1. Germline lookup yields CDR1 SGHVS and CDR2 FQNEAQ. The length of the CDR3 is 16 residues. V dropped 1 base and J dropped 3; count of bases not matched to a gene: 9.

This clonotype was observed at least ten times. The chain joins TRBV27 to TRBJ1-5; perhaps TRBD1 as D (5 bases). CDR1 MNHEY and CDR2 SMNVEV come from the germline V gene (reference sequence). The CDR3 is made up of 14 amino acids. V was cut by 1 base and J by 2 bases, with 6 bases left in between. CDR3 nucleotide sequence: TGTGCCAGCAGTTTATTACAGGGCAATCAGCCCCAGCATTTT. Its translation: CASSLLQGNQPQHF.

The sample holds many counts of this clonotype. The CDR3 region has the DNA TGTGCCAGCAGCCAAGTTCCGGGCTCCCCCTACGAGCAGTACTTC. This encodes CASSQVPGSPYEQYF. The chain has TRBV3-1 and TRBJ2-7; D not certain. Germline assignment: CDR1 LGHDT and CDR2 YNNKEL (reference sequence). The V and J ends lost 1 base and 2 bases respectively, with 12 bases between them. The length of the CDR3 is 15 residues.

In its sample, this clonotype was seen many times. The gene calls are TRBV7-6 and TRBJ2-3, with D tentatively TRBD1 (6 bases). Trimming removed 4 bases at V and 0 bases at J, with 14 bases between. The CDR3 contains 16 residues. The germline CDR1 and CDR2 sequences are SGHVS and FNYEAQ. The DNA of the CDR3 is TGTGCCAGCAGCTCAGGGGCTCTCCCTAGCACAGATACGCAGTATTTT. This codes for CASSSGALPSTDTQYF.

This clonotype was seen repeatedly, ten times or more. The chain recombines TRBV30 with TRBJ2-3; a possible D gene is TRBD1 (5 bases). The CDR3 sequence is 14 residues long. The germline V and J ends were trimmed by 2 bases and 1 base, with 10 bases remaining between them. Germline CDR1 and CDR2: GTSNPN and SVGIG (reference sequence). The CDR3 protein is CAWSRQGRTDTQYF. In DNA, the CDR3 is TGTGCCTGGAGTCGGCAGGGCCGCACAGATACGCAGTATTTT.

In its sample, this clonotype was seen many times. CDR3 region: CASSFSGRTETQYF. The CDR3 DNA follows: TGTGCCAGCAGTTTTTCCGGGAGGACGGAGACCCAGTACTTC. This chain links TRBV12-3 or TRBV12-4 with TRBJ2-5; 7 positions match TRBD2. With 3 bases clipped from V and 5 bases from J, the junction kept 6 bases outside the gene matches. The length of the CDR3 is 14 residues.

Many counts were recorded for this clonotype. CDR3 residues: CASTQTLGESSYEQYF. CDR3 DNA: TGTGCCAGCACTCAAACCCTGGGGGAGTCCAGCTACGAGCAGTACTTC. The chain employs TRBV6-1 and TRBJ2-7; D might be TRBD1 or TRBD2, each matching 5 bases. Germline V gene sequence: CDR1 MNHNS, CDR2 SASEGT. The length of the CDR3 is 16 residues. Deletions cut 7 bases from V and 3 bases from J, with 22 bases between.

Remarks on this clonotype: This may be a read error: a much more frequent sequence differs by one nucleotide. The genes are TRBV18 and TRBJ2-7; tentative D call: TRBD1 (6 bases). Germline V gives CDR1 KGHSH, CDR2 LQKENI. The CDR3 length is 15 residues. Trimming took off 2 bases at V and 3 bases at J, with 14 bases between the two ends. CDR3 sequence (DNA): TGTGCCAGCTCACCAGGGTTGTCAGGGGACTACGAGCAGTACTTC. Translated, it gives CASSPGLSGDYEQYF.

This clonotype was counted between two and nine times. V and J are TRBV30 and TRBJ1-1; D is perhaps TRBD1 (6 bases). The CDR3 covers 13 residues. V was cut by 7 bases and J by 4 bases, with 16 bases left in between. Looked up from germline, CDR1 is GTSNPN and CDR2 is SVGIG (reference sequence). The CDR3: CASPSGAGTEAFF. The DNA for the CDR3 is TGTGCCTCACCCTCGGGGGCGGGCACTGAAGCTTTCTTT.

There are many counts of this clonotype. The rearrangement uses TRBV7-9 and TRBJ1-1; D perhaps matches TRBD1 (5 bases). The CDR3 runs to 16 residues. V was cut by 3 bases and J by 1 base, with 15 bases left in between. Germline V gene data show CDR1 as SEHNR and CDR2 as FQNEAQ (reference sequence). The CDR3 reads CASSFLPGRGNTEAFF. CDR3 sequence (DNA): TGTGCCAGCAGCTTTTTGCCGGGTAGGGGGAACACTGAAGCTTTCTTT.

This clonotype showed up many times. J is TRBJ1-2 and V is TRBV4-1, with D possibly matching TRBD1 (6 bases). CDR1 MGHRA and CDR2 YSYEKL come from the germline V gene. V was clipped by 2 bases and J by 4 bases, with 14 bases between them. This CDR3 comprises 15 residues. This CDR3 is CASSQIAGHLYGYTF. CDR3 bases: TGCGCCAGCAGCCAAATTGCGGGACATCTCTATGGCTACACCTTC.

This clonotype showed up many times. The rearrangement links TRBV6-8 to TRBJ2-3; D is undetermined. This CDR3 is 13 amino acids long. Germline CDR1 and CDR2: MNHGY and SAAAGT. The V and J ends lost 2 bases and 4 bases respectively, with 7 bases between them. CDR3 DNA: TGTGCCAGCAGTTACGCCCCCCCAGATACGCAGTATTTT. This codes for CASSYAPPDTQYF.

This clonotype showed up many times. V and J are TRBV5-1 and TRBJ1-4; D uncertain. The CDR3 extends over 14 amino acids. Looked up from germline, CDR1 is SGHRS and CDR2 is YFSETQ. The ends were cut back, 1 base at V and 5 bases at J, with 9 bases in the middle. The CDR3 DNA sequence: TGCGCCAGCAGCTTGAACGGTTTCAATGAAAAACTGTTTTTT. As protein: CASSLNGFNEKLFF.

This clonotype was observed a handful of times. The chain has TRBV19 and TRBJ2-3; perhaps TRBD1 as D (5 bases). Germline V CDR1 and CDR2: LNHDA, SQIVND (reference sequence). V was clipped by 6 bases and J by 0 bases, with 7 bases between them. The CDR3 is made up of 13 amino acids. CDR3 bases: TGTGCCAGTAGATACAGGAGCACAGATACGCAGTATTTT. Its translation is CASRYRSTDTQYF.

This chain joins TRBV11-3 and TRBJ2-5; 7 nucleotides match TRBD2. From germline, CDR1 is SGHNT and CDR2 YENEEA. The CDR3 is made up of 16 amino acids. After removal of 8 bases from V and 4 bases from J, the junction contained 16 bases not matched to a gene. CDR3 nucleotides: TGTGCCAGCGGGTTCGGGGCAGCGGGGAACTCAGAGACCCAGTACTTC. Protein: CASGFGAAGNSETQYF.

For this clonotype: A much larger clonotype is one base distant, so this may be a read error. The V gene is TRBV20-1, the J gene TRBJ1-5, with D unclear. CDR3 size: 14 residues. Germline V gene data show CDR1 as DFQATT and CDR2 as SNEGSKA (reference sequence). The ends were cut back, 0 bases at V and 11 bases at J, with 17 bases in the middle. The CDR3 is CSARDPRPPGAQHF. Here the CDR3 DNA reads TGCAGTGCTAGAGATCCTCGACCCCCCGGAGCCCAGCATTTT.

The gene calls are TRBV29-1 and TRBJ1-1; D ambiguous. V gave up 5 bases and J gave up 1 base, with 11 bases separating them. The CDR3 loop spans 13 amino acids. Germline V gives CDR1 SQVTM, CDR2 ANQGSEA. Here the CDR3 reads CSVHAQWNTEAFF. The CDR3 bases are TGCAGCGTTCACGCCCAGTGGAACACTGAAGCTTTCTTT. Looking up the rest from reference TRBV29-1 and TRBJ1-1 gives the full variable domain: SAVISQKPSRDICQRGTSLTIQCQVDSQVTMMFWYRQQPGQSLTLIATANQGSEATYESGFVIDKFPISRPNLTFSTLTVSNMSPEDSSIYLCSVHAQWNTEAFFGQGTRLTVV.

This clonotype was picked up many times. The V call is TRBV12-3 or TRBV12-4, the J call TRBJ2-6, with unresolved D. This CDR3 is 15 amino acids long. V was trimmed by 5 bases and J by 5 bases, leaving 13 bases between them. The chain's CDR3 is CASSLVGSRANVLTF. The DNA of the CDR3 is TGTGCCAGCAGTCTGGTGGGTTCCAGGGCCAACGTCCTGACTTTC.